This T cell receptor (beta chain) was sequenced for a study of blood T cell repertoires in COVID-19. Study details: Donors in the United States, Italy and Spain gave samples during acute or convalescent COVID-19. The cDNA or gDNA used as material had been derived from T cells, B-cell-depleted T cells, or PBMCs.

Original methodology: It was from reference gene primer amplification that nucleated cell counts were estimated. Clones were sequenced by immunoSEQ multiplex PCR, and TCRdb holds only the in-frame ones, with some missing. For V, J and clone size, that table is used; D and trimming come from the DNA. The profile covers around 150,000 clones, with approximately 90% appearing a single time and 3.5% to 5% taken by the ten largest. CDR1 is SGHTS, CDR2 YDEGEE, per germline. V was trimmed by 0 bases and J by 4 bases, leaving 8 bases between them. This CDR3 is 14 amino acids long. The source is a woman aged 60-75 years with active or convalescent COVID-19. The chain links TRBV5-8 to TRBJ1-5; D is ambiguous. The sample comprised peripheral blood. The DNA for the CDR3 is TGTGCCAGCAGCTTGGGAGCGCCGAATCAGCCCCAGCATTTT. Amino acids: CASSLGAPNQPQHF. The variable domain in full, completed from reference TRBV5-8 and TRBJ1-5, reads EAGVTQSPTHLIKTRGQQATLRCSPISGHTSVYWYQQALGLGLQFLLWYDEGEERNRGNFPPRFSGRQFPNYSSELNVNALELEDSALYLCASSLGAPNQPQHFGDGTRLSIL.